This T cell receptor (beta chain) was captured in a study of chemoradiotherapy in HPV16-positive cancers (dated by TCRdb to between 2021 and 2024). Regarding the research as a whole: Functional T-cell assays on cells from a couple of HPV16-positive patients defined candidate HPV-specific T-cell clones and common TCR motifs. The study set out to ask whether T-cell immunity against the HPV oncoproteins E6 and E7 changes over the course of chemoradiotherapy and whether that immunity affects survival. TCR repertoires from roughly 87 patients with HPV-related cancers were then used to track the candidate HPV-specific TCRs and motifs.

The full study reports these points: In HPV16-positive patients, expansion of HPV-responsive T cells during chemoradiotherapy was associated with improved recurrence-free survival. Expansion of candidate HPV-specific clones and E7-related TCR motifs was observed in the tumor microenvironment during treatment, whereas no such expansion was observed for non-HPV-specific T cells. Only a couple of HPV16-positive patients were used to derive the functional definition of HPV-specific T cells, and the survival association was reported for HPV16-positive patients.

The receptor library was made with the immunoSEQ multiplex PCR assay. TCRdb retrieved this table from immuneACCESS and kept in-frame rearrangements only. Not all clones are present; in checked studies, unresolved V genes account for under half, and no reason is known for the remainder. The sample profile shows under 50,000 clones; 76% of them were found once. Together, the top ten hold about 5.5% of the sample. The CDR3 has 15 amino acids, counting the end cysteine and phenylalanine. The kept DNA is CDR3 alone, 45 bases in frame from the first base. The germline V gene gives CDR1 as SGHTA and CDR2 as FQGNSA. V is cut by 1 base and J by 5 bases, and the space between the germline ends is 12 bases. Because repertoires were sampled repeatedly during chemoradiotherapy, clonal expansion in the tumor microenvironment could be followed. A remark on this clone: Which antigen it targets is not known. No clone much larger than this one lies a single base away; base qualities are absent.

The chain joins TRBV7-2 to TRBJ2-1; no D gene can be assigned with confidence. The clonotype originates from a human donor with HPV-associated anogenital cancer. This specimen consisted of blood, obtained from a patient who underwent chemoradiotherapy. In nucleotide form, the sequence is TGTGCCAGCAGCTTAGTTGTCCAGGCTAACAATGAGCAGTTCTTC. It translates to CASSLVVQANNEQFF.